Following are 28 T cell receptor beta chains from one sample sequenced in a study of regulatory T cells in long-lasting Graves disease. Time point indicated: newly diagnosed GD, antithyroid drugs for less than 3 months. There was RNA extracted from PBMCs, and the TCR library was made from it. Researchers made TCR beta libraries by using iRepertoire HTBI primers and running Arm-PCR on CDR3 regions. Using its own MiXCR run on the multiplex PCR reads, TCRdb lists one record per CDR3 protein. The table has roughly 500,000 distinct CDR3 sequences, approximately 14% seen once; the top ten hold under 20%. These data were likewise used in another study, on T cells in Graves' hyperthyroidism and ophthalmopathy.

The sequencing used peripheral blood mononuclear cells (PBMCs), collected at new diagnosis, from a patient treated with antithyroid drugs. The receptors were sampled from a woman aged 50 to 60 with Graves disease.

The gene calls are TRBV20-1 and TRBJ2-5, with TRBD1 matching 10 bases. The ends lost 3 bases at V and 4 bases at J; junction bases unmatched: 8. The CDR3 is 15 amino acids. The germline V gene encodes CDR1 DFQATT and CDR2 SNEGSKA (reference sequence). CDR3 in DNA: TGCAGTGCTAGGGGACAGGGGTTCGCTATAGAGACCCAGTACTTC. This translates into CSARGQGFAIETQYF.

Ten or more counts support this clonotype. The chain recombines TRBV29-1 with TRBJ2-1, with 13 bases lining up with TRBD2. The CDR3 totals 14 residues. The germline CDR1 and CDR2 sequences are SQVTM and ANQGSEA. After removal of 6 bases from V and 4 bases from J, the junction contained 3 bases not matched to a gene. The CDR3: CSVPTSGRYNEQFF. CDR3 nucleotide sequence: TGCAGCGTCCCGACTAGCGGGAGGTACAATGAGCAGTTCTTC.

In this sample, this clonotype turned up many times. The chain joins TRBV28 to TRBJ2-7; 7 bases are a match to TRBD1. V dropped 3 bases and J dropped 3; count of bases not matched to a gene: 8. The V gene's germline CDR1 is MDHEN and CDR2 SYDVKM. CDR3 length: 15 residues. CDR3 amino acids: CASSFRQTGYYEQYF. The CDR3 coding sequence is TGTGCCAGCAGTTTTCGACAGACAGGGTACTACGAGCAGTACTTC.

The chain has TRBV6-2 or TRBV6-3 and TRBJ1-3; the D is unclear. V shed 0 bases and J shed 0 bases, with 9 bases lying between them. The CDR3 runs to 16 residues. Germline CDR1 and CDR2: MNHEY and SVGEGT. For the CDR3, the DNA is TGTGCCAGCAGTTACTCGAACCTATTCTCTGGAAACACCATATATTTT. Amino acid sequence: CASSYSNLFSGNTIYF.

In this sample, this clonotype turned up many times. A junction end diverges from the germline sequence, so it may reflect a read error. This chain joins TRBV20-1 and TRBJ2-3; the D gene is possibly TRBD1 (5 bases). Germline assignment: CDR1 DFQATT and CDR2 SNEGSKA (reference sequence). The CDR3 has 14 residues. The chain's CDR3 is CSASDRQLTYTQYF. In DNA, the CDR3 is TGCAGTGCTAGTGATAGACAGCTCACATATACGCAGTATTTT.

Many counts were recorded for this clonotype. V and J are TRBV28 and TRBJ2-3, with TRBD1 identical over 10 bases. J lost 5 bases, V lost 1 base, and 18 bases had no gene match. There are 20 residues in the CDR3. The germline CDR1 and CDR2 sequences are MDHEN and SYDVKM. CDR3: CASSLYFAFFGTGARDTQYF. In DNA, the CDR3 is TGTGCCAGCAGTTTATATTTCGCTTTTTTCGGGACAGGGGCAAGAGATACGCAGTATTTT.

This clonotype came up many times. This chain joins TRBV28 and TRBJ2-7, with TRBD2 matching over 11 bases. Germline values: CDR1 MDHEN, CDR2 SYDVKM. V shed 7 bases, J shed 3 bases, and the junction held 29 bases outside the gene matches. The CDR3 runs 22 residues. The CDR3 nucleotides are TGTGCCAGCATCTCTTACGGGCCAAGGGGAACCGGGACTAGCGGAGGAAACTACGAGCAGTACTTC. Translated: CASISYGPRGTGTSGGNYEQYF.

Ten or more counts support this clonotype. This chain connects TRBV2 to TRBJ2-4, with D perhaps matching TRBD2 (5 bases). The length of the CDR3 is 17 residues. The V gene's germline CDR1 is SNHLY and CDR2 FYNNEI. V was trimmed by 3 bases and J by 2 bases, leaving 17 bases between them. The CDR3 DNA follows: TGTGCCAGCAGTGACCACATAGCGAGCCCCACCAAAAACATTCAGTACTTC. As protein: CASSDHIASPTKNIQYF. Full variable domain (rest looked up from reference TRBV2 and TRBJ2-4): EPEVTQTPSHQVTQMGQEVILRCVPISNHLYFYWYRQILGQKVEFLVSFYNNEISEKSEIFDDQFSVERPDGSNFTLKIRSTKLEDSAMYFCASSDHIASPTKNIQYFGAGTRLSVL.

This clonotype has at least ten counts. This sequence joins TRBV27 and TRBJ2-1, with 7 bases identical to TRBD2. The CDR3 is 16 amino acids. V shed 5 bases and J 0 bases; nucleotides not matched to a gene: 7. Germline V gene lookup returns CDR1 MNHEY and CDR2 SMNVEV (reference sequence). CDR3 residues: CASSQLRESSYNEQFF. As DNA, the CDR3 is TGTGCCAGCAGTCAGTTGCGGGAGAGCTCCTACAATGAGCAGTTCTTC.

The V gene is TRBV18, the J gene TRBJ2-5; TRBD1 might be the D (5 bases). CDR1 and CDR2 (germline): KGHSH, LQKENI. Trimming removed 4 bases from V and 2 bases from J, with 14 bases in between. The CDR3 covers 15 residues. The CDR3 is CASSLSPGPQETQYF. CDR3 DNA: TGTGCCAGCTCACTCTCGCCAGGGCCACAAGAGACCCAGTACTTC.

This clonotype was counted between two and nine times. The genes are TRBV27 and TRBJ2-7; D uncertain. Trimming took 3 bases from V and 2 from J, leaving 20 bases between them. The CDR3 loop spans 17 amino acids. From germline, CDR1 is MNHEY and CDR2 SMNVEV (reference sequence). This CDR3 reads CASSLPPGRGPTYEQYF. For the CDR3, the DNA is TGTGCCAGCAGTTTGCCCCCGGGTCGCGGCCCAACCTACGAGCAGTACTTC.

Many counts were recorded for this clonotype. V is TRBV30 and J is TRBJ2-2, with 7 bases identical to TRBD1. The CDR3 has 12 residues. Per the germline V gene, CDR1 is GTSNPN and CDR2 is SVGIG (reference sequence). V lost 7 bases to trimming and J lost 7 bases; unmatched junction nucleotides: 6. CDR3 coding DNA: TGTGCCTTTAAGCAGGGGGACGGGGAGCTGTTTTTT. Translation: CAFKQGDGELFF.

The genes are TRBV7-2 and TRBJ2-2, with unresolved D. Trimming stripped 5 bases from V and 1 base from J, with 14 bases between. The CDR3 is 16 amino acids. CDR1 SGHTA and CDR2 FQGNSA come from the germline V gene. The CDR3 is CASSALNDGNTGELFF. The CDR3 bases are TGTGCCAGCAGCGCCCTCAACGACGGGAACACCGGGGAGCTGTTTTTT.

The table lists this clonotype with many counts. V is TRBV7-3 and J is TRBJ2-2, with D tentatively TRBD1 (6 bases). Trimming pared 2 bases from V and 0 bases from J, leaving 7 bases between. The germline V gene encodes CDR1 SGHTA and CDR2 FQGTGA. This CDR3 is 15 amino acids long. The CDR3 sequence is CASSLGTPNTGELFF. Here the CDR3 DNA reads TGTGCCAGCAGCTTAGGGACACCGAACACCGGGGAGCTGTTTTTT. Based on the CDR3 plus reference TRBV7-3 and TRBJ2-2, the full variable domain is GAGVSQTPSNKVTEKGKYVELRCDPISGHTALYWYRQSLGQGPEFLIYFQGTGAADDSGLPNDRFFAVRPEGSVSTLKIQRTERGDSAVYLCASSLGTPNTGELFFGEGSRLTVL.

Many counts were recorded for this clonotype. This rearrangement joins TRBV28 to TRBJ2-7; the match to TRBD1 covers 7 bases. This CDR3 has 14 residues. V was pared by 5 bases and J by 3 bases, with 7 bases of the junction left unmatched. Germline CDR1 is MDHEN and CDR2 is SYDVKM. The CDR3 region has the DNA TGTGCCAGCAGTCCCCCCGGGACAGTCTACGAGCAGTACTTC. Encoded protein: CASSPPGTVYEQYF. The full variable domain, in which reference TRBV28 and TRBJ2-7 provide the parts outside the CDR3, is DVKVTQSSRYLVKRTGEKVFLECVQDMDHENMFWYRQDPGLGLRLIYFSYDVKMKEKGDIPEGYSVSREKKERFSLILESASTNQTSMYLCASSPPGTVYEQYFGPGTRLTVT.

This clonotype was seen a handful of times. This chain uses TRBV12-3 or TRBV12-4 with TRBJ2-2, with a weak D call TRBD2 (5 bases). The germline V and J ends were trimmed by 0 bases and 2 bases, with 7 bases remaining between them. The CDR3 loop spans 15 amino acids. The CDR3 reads CASSLAPGNTGELFF. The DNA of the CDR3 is TGTGCCAGCAGTTTAGCGCCGGGAAACACCGGGGAGCTGTTTTTT.

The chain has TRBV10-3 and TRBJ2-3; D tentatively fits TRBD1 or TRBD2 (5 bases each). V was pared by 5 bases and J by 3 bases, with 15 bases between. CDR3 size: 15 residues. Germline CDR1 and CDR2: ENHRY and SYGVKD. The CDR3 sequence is CAISTGLGLTDTQYF. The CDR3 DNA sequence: TGTGCCATCAGTACGGGGCTAGGTTTGACAGATACGCAGTATTTT.

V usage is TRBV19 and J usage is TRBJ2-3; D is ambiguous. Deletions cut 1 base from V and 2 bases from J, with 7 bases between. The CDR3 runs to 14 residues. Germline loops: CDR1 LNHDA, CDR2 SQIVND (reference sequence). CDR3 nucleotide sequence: TGTGCCAGTAGTATAGCCGCTACCACAGATACGCAGTATTTT. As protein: CASSIAATTDTQYF.

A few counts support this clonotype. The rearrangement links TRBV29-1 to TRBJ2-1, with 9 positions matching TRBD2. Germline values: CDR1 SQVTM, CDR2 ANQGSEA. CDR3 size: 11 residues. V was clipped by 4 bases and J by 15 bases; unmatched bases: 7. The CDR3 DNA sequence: TGCAGCGTTGCTGGACCGGGACTAGCGTTCTTC. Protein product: CSVAGPGLAFF.

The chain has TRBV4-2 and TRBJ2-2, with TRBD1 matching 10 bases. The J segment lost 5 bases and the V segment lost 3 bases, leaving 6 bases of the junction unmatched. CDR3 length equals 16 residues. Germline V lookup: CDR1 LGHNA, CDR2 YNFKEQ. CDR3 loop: CASSHLEGQGTGELFF. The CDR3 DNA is TGTGCCAGCAGCCACTTGGAGGGACAGGGGACCGGGGAGCTGTTTTTT.

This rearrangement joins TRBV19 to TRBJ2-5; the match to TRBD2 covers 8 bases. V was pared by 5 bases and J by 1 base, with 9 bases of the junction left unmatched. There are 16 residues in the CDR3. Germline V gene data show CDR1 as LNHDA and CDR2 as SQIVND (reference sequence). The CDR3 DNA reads TGTGCCAGTAGTCCCCTCGGGGGGGCGGGCCAAGAGACCCAGTACTTC. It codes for CASSPLGGAGQETQYF.

CDR3 nucleotide sequence: TGCGCCAGCACTCGACAGGGCGACACCGGGGAGCTGTTTTTT. Encoded protein: CASTRQGDTGELFF. The chain is built from TRBV5-1 and TRBJ2-2; 7 bases are shared with TRBD1. The CDR3 loop spans 14 amino acids. V shed 6 bases and J 3 bases; nucleotides not matched to a gene: 5. Per the germline V gene, CDR1 is SGHRS and CDR2 is YFSETQ.

CDR3 sequence: CSVALGVHEQYF. CDR3 sequence (DNA): TGCAGCGTTGCCCTTGGGGTCCACGAGCAGTACTTC. The gene calls are TRBV29-1 and TRBJ2-7; D is undetermined. Germline CDR1 and CDR2: SQVTM and ANQGSEA. Trimming left V 4 bases short and J 5 bases short, with 12 bases between. CDR3 length: 12 residues.

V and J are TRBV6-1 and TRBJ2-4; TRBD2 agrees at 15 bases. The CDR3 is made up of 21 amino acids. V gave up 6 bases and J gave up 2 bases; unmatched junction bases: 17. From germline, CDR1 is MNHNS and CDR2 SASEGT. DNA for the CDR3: TGTGCCAGCAGGCCCCGCGAGCCGGGACTAGCGGGAGGAAGAACCAAAAACATTCAGTACTTC. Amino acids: CASRPREPGLAGGRTKNIQYF.

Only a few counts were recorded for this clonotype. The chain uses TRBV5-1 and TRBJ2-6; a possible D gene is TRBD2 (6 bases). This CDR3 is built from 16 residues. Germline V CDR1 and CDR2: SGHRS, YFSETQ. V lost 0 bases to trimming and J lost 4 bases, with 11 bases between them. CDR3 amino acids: CASSLERVGGANVLTF. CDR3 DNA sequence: TGCGCCAGCAGCTTGGAGCGGGTTGGAGGGGCCAACGTCCTGACTTTC.

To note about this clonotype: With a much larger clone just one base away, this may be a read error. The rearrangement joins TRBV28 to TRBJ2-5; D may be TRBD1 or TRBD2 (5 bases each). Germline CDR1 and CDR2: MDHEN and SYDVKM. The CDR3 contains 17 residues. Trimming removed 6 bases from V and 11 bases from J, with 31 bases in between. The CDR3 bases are TGTGCCAGCAGATCTACAGAGGGGATAGTCTCCTACAATGAGCAGTACTTC. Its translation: CASRSTEGIVSYNEQYF.

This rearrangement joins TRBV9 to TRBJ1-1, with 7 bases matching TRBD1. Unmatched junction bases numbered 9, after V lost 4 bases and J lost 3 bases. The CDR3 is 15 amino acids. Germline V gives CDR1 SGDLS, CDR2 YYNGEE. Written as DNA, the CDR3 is TGTGCCAGCAGCCCGCGACAGGGTTGGGACACTGAAGCTTTCTTT. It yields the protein CASSPRQGWDTEAFF.

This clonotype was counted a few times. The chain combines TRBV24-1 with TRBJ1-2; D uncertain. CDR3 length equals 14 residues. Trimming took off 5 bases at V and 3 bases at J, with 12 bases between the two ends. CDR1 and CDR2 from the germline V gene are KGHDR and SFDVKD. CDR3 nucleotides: TGTGCCACCAGTGGCGGCCCACTGGACTATGGCTACACCTTC. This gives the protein CATSGGPLDYGYTF.